One TCR beta chain is described in this entry. Profiling relied on immunoSEQ multiplex PCR, and the TCRdb table lists in-frame clones only, not all of them. Of over 150,000 clones listed, around 85% are singletons. The sample is drawn from a study of blood T cell repertoires in COVID-19. Turning to the study itself: There were acute and convalescent COVID-19 samples, and they came from the United States, Italy and Spain.

CDR3 size: 17 residues. Per germline, CDR1 LGHNA and CDR2 YSLEER. J lost 2 bases, V lost 0 bases, and 9 bases had no gene match. The sample was peripheral blood. The receptor was isolated from a man aged 60-69 years with COVID-19, enrolled during active disease. The chain links TRBV4-3 to TRBJ1-2; 7 bases line up with TRBD1. CDR3 nucleotides: TGCGCCAGCAGCCAAGATCGGGGGCAGGGGGGAAACTATGGCTACACCTTC. Translating it yields CASSQDRGQGGNYGYTF.